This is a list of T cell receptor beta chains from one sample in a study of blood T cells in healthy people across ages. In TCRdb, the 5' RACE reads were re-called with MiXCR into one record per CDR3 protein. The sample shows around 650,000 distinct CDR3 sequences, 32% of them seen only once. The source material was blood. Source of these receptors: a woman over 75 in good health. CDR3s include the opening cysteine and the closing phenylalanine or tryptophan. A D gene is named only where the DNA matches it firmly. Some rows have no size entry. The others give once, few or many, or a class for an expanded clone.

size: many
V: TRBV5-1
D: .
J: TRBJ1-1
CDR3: CASSLAQAGGTEAFF
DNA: TGCGCCAGCAGCTTGGCGCAGGCCGGGGGCACTGAAGCTTTCTTT

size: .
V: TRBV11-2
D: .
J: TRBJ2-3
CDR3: CATRGRTTDTQYF
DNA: TGTGCCACCCGGGGTAGGACCACAGATACGCAGTATTTT

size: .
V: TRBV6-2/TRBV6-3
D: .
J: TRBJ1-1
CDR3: CASSYENRASEAFF
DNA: TGTGCCAGCAGTTACGAGAACAGGGCCTCTGAAGCTTTCTTT

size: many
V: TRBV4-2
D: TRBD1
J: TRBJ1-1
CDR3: CASSQMTGFNTEAFF
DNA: TGTGCCAGCAGCCAAATGACAGGGTTTAACACTGAAGCTTTCTTT

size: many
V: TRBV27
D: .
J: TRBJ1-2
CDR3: CASSIDRGSYGYTF
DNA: TGTGCCAGCAGTATCGACCGAGGGAGCTATGGCTACACCTTC

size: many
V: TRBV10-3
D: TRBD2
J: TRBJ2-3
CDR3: CATYPISGASTDTQYF
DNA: TGTGCCACCTACCCCATTAGCGGGGCTAGCACAGATACGCAGTATTTT

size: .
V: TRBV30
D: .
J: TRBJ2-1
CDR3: CAWSVSSGNEFF
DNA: TGTGCCTGGAGTGTTTCTTCCGGGAATGAGTTCTTC

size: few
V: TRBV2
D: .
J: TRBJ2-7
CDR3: CASSGVGGSVYVEQYF
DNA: TGTGCCAGCAGTGGGGTTGGGGGATCGGTGTACGTCGAGCAGTACTTC

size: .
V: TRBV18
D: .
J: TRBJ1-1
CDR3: CASSIQREDTEAFF
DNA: TGTGCCAGCTCAATCCAAAGGGAGGACACTGAAGCTTTCTTT

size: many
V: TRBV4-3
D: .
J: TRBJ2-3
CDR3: CASSQDWERGGEYF
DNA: TGCGCCAGCAGCCAAGATTGGGAAAGGGGAGGCGAGTATTTT

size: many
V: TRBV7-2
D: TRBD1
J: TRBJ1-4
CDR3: CASSFGRGPTNEKLFF
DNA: TGTGCCAGCAGCTTTGGCAGGGGGCCAACTAATGAAAAACTGTTTTTT

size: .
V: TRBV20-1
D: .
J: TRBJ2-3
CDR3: CSARDPGGAGDTQYF
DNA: TGCAGTGCTAGAGATCCTGGGGGGGCCGGGGATACGCAGTATTTT

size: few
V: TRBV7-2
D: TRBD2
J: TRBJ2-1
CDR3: CASSVSGGAGYNEQFF
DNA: TGTGCCAGCAGCGTTAGCGGGGGGGCCGGCTACAATGAGCAGTTCTTC

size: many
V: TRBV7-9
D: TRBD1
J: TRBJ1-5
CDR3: CASSLGGQNNQPQHF
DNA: TGTGCCAGCAGCTTAGGGGGACAGAACAATCAGCCCCAGCATTTT

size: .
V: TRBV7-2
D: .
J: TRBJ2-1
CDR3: CASSFGTGSYNEQFF
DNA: TGTGCCAGCTCCTTCGGGACGGGGTCCTACAATGAGCAGTTCTTC

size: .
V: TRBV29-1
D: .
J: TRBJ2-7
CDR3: CGAGVSSYNEQYF
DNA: TGCGGCGCCGGGGTTAGCTCCTACAATGAGCAGTACTTC

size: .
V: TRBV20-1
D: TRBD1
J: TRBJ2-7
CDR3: CSARGDSTVYEQYF
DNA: TGCAGTGCTAGGGGGGACAGTACCGTCTACGAGCAGTACTTC

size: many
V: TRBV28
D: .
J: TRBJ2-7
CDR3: CASRSDSYEQYF
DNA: TGTGCCAGCAGATCAGACAGTTACGAGCAGTACTTC

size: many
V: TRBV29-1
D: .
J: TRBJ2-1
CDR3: CSVEDRFDEQFF
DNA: TGCAGCGTTGAAGACCGGTTCGATGAGCAGTTCTTC

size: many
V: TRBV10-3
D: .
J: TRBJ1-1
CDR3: CAISESDTYTEAFF
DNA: TGTGCCATCAGTGAGTCCGACACTTACACTGAAGCTTTCTTT

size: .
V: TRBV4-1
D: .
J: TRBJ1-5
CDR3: CASSQTESHQPQHF
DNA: TGCGCCAGCAGCCAAACAGAGAGCCATCAGCCCCAGCATTTT

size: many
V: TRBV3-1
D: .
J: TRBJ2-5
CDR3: CASSQDPGGEETQYF
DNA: TGTGCCAGCAGCCAAGATCCAGGTGGGGAGGAGACCCAGTACTTC

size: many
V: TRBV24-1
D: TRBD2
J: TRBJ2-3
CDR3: CATSDSRLAGITDTQYF
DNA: TGTGCCACCAGTGATTCCCGACTAGCGGGCATCACAGATACGCAGTATTTT

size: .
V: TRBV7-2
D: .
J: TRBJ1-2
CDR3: CASSLAGLNYGYTF
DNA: TGTGCCAGCAGCTTAGCGGGGTTAAACTATGGCTACACCTTC

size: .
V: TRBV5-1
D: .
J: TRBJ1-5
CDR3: CASGQQGFNQPQHF
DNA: TGCGCCAGCGGACAACAGGGATTCAATCAGCCCCAGCATTTT

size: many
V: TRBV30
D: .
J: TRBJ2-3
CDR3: CAWKDRPWDTQYF
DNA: TGTGCCTGGAAAGACAGGCCGTGGGATACGCAGTATTTT

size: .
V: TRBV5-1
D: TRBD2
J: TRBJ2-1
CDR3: CASSLSSGGDNEQFF
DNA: TGCGCCAGCAGCTTGTCTAGCGGGGGGGACAATGAGCAGTTCTTC

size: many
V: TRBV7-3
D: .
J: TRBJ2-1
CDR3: CASSLAGQYNEQFF
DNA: TGTGCCAGCAGCTTAGCAGGACAATACAATGAGCAGTTCTTC

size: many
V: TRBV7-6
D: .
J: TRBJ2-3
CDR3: CASSLGARGSDTQYF
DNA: TGTGCCAGCAGCTTAGGGGCGCGGGGATCAGATACGCAGTATTTT

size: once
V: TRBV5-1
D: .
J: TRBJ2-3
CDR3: CASSFGSPDTQYF
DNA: TGCGCCAGCAGCTTTGGCTCCCCAGATACGCAGTATTTT

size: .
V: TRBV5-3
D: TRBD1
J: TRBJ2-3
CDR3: CASSWGQITDTQYF
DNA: TGTGCCAGCAGCTGGGGACAGATCACAGATACGCAGTATTTT

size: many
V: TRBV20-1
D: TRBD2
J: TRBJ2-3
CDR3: CSAYGLAGDTQYF
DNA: TGCAGTGCTTACGGACTAGCGGGGGATACGCAGTATTTT

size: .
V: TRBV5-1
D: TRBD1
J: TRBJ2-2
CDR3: CASSLALWTGQNTGELFF
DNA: TGCGCCAGCAGCTTGGCCCTCTGGACAGGGCAGAACACCGGGGAGCTGTTTTTT

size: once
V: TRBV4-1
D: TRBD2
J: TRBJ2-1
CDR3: CASSPILAGIQFF
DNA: TGCGCCAGCAGCCCAATCCTAGCGGGGATCCAGTTCTTC

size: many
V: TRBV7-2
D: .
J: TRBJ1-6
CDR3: CASSPHRTVARGNSPLHF
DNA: TGTGCCAGCAGCCCCCATCGGACAGTAGCAAGGGGCAATTCACCCCTCCACTTT

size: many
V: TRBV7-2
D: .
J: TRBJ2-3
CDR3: CASSPFGTVTSTDTQYF
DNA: TGTGCCAGCAGCCCGTTCGGGACTGTTACTAGCACAGATACGCAGTATTTT

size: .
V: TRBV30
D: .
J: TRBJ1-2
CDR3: CAWSVPAVYGYTF
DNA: TGTGCCTGGAGTGTACCGGCAGTCTATGGCTACACCTTC

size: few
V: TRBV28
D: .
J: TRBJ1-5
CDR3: CASSYTPILPQHF
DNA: TGTGCCAGCAGTTACACCCCAATCTTGCCCCAGCATTTT

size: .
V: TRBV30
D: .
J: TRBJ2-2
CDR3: CAWSVPLPGPGELFF
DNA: TGTGCCTGGAGTGTCCCTCTACCGGGACCCGGGGAGCTGTTTTTT

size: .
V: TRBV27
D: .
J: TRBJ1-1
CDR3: CASKGISLTEAFF
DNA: TGTGCCAGCAAAGGGATCAGCCTCACTGAAGCTTTCTTT

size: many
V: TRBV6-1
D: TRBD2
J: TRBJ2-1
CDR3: CASSEEGLAANEQFF
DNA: TGTGCCAGCAGTGAAGAGGGACTAGCGGCCAATGAGCAGTTCTTC

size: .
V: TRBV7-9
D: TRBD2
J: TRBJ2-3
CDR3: CASSISGLDGDTQYF
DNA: TGTGCCAGCAGCATATCGGGACTAGACGGAGATACGCAGTATTTT

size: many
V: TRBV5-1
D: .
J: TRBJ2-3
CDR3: CASSVDTGFTDTQYF
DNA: TGCGCCAGCAGCGTGGATACAGGATTCACAGATACGCAGTATTTT

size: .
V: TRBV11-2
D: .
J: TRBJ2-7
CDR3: CASSLEQRVGGEQYF
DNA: TGTGCCAGCAGCTTAGAACAGCGGGTCGGGGGCGAGCAGTACTTC

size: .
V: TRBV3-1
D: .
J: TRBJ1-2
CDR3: CAGSTHRDGYTF
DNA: TGTGCCGGCAGCACCCACAGGGATGGCTACACCTTC

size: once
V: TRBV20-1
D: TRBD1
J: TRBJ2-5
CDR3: CSAKPGQGGETQYF
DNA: TGCAGTGCTAAACCCGGACAGGGCGGCGAGACCCAGTACTTC

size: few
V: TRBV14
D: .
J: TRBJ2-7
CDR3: CASSQDHGGTYEQYF
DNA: TGTGCCAGCAGCCAAGATCATGGGGGTACCTACGAGCAGTACTTC

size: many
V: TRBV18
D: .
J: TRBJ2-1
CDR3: CASSPPEPSRSYNEQFF
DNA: TGTGCCAGCTCACCACCGGAACCCTCGCGCTCCTACAATGAGCAGTTCTTC

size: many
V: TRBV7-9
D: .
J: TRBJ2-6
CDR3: CATTPNSGANVLTF
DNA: TGTGCTACAACGCCGAATTCTGGGGCCAACGTCCTGACTTTC

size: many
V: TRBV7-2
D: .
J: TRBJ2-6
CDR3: CASSLRPSGANVLTF
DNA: TGTGCCAGCAGCCTTCGGCCATCTGGGGCCAACGTCCTGACTTTC

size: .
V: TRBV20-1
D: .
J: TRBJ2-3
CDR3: CSSPPGGTDTQYF
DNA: TGCAGTTCACCACCGGGCGGCACAGATACGCAGTATTTT

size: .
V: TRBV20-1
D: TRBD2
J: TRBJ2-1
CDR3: CSARSSGGSDEQFF
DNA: TGCAGTGCACGGTCCAGCGGGGGGTCCGATGAGCAGTTCTTC

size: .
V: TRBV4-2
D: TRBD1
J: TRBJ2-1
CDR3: CASSHPGQAHNEQFF
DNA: TGTGCCAGCAGCCACCCAGGACAGGCGCACAATGAGCAGTTCTTC

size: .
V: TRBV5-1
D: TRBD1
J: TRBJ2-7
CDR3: CASSALTGGLDEQYF
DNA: TGCGCCAGCAGCGCACTGACAGGGGGGCTCGATGAGCAGTACTTC

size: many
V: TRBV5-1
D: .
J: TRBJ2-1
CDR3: CASSSGYNEQFF
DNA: TGCGCCAGCAGTTCCGGCTACAATGAGCAGTTCTTC

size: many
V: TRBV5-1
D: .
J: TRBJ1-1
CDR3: CASSRGNRVTDTEAFF
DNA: TGCGCCAGCAGCCGAGGTAACAGAGTCACGGACACTGAAGCTTTCTTT

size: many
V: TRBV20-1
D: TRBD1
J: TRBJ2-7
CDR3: CSARAGTGGFYYEQYF
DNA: TGCAGTGCTAGAGCCGGGACAGGGGGCTTTTACTACGAGCAGTACTTC

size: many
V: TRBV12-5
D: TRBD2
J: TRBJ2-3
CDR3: CASGLDPAGTSVGTQYF
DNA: TGTGCTAGTGGTTTGGACCCGGCCGGGACTAGCGTGGGTACGCAGTATTTT

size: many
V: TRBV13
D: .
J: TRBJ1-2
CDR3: CASSFPTSGYTF
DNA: TGTGCCAGCAGCTTCCCCACGAGTGGCTACACCTTC

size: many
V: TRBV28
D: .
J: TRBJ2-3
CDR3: CAHSDITFGTQYF
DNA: TGTGCCCACTCGGACATAACCTTTGGTACGCAGTATTTT